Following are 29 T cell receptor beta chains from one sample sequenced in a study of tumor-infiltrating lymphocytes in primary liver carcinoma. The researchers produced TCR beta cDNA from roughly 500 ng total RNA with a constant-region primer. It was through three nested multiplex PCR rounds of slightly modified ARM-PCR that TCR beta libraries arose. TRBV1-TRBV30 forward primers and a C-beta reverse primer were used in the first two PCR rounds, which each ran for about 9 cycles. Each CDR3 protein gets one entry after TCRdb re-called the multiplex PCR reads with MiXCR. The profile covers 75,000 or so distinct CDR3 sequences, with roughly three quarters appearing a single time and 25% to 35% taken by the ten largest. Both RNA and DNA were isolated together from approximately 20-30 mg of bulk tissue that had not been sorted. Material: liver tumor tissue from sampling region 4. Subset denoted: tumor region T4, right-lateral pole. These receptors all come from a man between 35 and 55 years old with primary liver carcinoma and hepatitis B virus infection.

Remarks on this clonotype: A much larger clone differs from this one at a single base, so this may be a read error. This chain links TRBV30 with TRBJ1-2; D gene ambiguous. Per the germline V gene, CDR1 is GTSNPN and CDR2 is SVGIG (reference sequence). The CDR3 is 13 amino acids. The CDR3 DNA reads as TGTGCCGGTTTGCTCTTGGAAAACTATGACTACACCTTC. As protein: CAGLLLENYDYTF.

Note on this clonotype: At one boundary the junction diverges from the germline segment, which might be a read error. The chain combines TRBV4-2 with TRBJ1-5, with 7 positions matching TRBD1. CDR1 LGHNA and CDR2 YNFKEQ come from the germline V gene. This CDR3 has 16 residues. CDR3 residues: CASSQDGGQGGQPLHF. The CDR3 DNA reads TGTGCCAGCAGTCAAGATGGAGGGCAGGGGGGGCAGCCCCTGCATTTT.

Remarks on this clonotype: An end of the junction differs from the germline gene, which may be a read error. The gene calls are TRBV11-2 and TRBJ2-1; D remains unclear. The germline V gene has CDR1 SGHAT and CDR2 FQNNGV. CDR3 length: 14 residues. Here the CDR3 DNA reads TGTGCCAGCATCTTAAGAGTTCCCTACAATGAGCAGTCCTTC. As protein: CASILRVPYNEQSF.

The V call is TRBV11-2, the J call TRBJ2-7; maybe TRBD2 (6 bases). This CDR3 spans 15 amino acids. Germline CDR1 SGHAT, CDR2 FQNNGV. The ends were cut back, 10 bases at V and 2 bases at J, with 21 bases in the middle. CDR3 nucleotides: TGTGCCAAGAGCCTCGGCGGGACTCTGCCCTACGAGCAGTACTTC. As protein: CAKSLGGTLPYEQYF.

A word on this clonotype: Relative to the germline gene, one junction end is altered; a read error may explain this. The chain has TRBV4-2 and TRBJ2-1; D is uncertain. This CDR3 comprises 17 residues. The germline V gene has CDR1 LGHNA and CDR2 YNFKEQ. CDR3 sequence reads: CASSQGIAPSTYNEQFF. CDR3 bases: TGTGCCAGCAGCCAAGGGATAGCTCCGAGCACCTATAATGAGCAGTTCTTC.

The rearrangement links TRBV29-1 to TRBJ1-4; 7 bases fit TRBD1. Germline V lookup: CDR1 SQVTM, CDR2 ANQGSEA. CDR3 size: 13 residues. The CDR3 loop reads CTGRQGGHEKLFF. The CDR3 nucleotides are TGCACCGGGAGACAGGGAGGGCATGAAAAACTGTTTTTT.

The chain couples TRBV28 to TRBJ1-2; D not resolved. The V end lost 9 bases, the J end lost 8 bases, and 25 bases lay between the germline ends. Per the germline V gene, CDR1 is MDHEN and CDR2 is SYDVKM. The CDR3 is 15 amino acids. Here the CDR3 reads CARSNREGAHEGYTF. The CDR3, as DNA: TGTGCCAGGAGTAATAGGGAGGGCGCCCACGAGGGCTACACCTTC.

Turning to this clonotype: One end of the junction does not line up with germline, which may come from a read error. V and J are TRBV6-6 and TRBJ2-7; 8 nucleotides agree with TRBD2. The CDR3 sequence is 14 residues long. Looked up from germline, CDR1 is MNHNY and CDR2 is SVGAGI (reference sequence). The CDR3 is CASSYVLAGGEQYF. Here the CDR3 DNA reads TGTGCCAGCAGTTATGTGCTAGCGGGTGGTGAGCAGTATTTC.

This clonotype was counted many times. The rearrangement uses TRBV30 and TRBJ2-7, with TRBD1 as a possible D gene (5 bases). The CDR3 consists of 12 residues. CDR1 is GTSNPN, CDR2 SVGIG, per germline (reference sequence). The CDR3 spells CAYKGASYEQYF. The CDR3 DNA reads TGTGCGTACAAAGGGGCCAGCTACGAGCAGTACTTC.

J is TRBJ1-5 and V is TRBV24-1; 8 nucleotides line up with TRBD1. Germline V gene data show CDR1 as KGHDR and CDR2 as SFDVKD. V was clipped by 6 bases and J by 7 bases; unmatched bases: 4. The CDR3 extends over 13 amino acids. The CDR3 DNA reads TGTGCCACCAGTCGGACAGGGAGCCAGCCCCAGCATTTT. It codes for CATSRTGSQPQHF.

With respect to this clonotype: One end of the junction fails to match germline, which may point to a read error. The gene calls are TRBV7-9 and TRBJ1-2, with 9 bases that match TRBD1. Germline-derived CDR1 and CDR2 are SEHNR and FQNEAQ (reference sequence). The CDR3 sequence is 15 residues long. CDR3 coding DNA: TGTGCTAGCAGCCTCACAGGGGGCACGCACTATGGCTACACCTTC. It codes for CASSLTGGTHYGYTF.

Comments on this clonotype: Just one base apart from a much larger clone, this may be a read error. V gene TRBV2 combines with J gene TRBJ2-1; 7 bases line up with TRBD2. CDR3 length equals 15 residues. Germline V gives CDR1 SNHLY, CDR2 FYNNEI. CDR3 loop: CASSLREASYNEQLF. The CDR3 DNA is TGTGCCAGCAGCCTCCGGGAGGCCTCCTACAATGAGCAGCTCTTC.

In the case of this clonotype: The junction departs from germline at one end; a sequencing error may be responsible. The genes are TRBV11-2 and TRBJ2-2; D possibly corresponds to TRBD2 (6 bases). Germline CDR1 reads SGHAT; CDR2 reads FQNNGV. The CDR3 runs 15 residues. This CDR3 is CASLRPGVYTGELSF. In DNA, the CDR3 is TGCGCCAGCCTCCGACCGGGAGTGTACACCGGGGAGCTGTCTTTT.

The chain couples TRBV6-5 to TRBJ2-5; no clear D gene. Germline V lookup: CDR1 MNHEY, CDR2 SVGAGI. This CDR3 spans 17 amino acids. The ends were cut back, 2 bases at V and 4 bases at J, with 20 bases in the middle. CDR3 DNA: TGTGCCAGCAGTTACAGAAGGTCGGACCTGGAGACAGAGACCCAGTACTTC. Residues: CASSYRRSDLETETQYF.

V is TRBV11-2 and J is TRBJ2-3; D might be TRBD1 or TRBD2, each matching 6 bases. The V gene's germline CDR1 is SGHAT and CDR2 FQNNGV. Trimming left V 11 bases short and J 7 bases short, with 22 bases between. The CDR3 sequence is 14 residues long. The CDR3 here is CAGGARGPANTQYF. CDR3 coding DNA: TGTGCCGGAGGGGCACGGGGGCCTGCAAATACGCAGTATTTT.

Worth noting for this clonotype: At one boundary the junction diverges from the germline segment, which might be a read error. The DNA of the CDR3 is TGTGCCAGCAGCCAAGGACTGGAGTTGTTGGTCAATGAGCATTTCTTC. Its translation is CASSQGLELLVNEHFF. V is TRBV4-2 and J is TRBJ2-1; D is ambiguous. Germline CDR1 is LGHNA and CDR2 is YNFKEQ. The CDR3 is 16 amino acids.

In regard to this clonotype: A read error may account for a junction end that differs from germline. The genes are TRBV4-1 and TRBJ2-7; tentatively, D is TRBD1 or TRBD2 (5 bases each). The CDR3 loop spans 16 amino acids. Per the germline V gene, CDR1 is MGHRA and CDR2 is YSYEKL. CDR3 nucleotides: TGCGCCAGCAGCGCAACATGGGGACCGGCAGCCTACGAGCATTACTTT. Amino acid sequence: CASSATWGPAAYEHYF.

The CDR3 nucleotides are TGTGCCAGCAGCTCGTACGCAGGGGCAGGGTGTTCCCAAGAGACCCAGTACTTC. Amino acids: CASSSYAGAGCSQETQYF. This sequence joins TRBV11-2 and TRBJ2-5; perhaps TRBD1 as D (6 bases). V lost 4 bases, J lost 1 base, and 22 bases lay in between. Germline V CDR1 and CDR2: SGHAT, FQNNGV. The CDR3 is made up of 18 amino acids.

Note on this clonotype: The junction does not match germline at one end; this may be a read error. This CDR3 reads CASSSGLGGQATQYF. For the CDR3, the DNA is TGTGCCAGCAGTTCCGGGTTGGGGGGGCAAGCGACCCAGTACTTC. The chain is built from TRBV6-5 and TRBJ2-5, with D tentatively TRBD2 (7 bases). CDR1 MNHEY and CDR2 SVGAGI come from the germline V gene. This CDR3 comprises 15 residues.

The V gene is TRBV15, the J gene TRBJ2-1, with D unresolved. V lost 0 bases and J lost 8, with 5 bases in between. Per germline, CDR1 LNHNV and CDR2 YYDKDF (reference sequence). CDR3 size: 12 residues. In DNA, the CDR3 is TGTGCCACCAGCAGAGAATGGGATGAGCAGTTCTTC. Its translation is CATSREWDEQFF. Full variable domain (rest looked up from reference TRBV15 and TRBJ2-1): DAMVIQNPRYQVTQFGKPVTLSCSQTLNHNVMYWYQQKSSQAPKLLFHYYDKDFNNEADTPDNFQSRRPNTSFCFLDIRSPGLGDTAMYLCATSREWDEQFFGPGTRLTVL.

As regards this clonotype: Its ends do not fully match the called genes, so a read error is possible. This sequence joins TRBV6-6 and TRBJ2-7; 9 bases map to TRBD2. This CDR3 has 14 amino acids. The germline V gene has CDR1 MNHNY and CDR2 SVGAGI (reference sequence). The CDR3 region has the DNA TGTGTCAGCAGTTATGCACTAGCGGGCGGTGAGCGGTACTTC. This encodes CVSSYALAGGERYF.

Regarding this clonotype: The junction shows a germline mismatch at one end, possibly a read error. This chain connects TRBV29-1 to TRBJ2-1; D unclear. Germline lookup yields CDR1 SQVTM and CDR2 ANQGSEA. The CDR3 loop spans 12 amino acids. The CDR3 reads CNVDQESNEQFF. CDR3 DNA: TGCAACGTTGATCAGGAATCCAATGAGCAATTCTTC.

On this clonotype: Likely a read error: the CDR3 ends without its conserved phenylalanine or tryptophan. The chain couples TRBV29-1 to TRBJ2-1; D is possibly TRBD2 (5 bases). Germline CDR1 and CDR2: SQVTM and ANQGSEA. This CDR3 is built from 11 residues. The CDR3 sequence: CSMDSYDEQFL. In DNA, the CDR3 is TGCAGCATGGACTCCTACGATGAGCAGTTCTTA.

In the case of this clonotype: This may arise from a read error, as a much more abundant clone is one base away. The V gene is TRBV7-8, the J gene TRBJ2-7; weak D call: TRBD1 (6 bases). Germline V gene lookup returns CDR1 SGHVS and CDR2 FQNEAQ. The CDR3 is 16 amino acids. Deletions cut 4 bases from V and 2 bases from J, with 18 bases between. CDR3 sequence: CASSSGSGTPTYEQYF. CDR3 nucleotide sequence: TGTGCCAGCAGCTCAGGCTCCGGGACACCTACCTACGAGCAGTACTTC.

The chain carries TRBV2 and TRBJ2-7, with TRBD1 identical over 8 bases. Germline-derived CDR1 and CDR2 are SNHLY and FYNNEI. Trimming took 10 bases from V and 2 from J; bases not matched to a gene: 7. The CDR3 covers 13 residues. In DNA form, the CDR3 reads TGTGCCACGACAGGGGAGCCGACCTACGAGCAGTACTTC. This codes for CATTGEPTYEQYF.

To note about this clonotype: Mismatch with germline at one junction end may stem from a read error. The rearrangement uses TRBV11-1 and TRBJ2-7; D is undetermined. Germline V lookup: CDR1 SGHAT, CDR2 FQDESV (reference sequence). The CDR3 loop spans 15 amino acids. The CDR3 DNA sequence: TGTGTCAGCAGCTTACAATCAAGTGTCTCCTACGAGCAATACTTC. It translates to CVSSLQSSVSYEQYF.

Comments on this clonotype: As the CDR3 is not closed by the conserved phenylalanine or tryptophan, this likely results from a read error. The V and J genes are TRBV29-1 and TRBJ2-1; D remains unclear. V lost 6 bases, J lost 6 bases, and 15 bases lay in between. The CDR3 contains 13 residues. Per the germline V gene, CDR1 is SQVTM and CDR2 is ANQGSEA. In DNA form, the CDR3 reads TGCAGCGTCCCACTGCCCCTGAGCAATGAGCAGTTCCTC. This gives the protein CSVPLPLSNEQFL.

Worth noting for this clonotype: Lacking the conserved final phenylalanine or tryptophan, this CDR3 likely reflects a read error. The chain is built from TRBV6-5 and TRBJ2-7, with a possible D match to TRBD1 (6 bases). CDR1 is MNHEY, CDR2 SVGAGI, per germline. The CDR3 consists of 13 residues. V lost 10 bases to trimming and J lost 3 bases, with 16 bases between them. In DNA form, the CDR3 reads TGTGCCAACAGGGATGGGGGATACTACGAGCAGTACATC. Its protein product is CANRDGGYYEQYI.

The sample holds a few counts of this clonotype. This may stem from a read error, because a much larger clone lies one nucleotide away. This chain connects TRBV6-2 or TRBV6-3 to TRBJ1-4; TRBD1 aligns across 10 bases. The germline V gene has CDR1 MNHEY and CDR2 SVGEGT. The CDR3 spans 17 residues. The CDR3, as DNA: TGTGTCAGCAGCCGAAGACTGACAGGGGGCGACGGTGAAAAACTGTTTTTT. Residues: CVSSRRLTGGDGEKLFF.